This TCR beta chain comes out of a study of CD4+ T cells in melanoma. Germline V gene sequence: CDR1 DFQATT, CDR2 SNEGSKA (reference sequence). The CDR3 totals 11 residues. Trimming cost V 4 bases and J 0 bases, with 4 bases left between them. Profiled with immunoSEQ multiplex PCR; TCRdb holds only in-frame clones, not every one. The sample lists 9,900 or so clones, roughly 63% seen once, with over 12% in the top ten. This TCR was sampled from a human donor with melanoma. The gene calls are TRBV20-1 and TRBJ2-7; D is unresolved. Material for sequencing was cells from a culture (not recorded whether cultured in vitro). The CDR3 nucleotides are TGCAGTGCTACGAGCTCCTACGAGCAGTACTTC. Residues: CSATSSYEQYF.